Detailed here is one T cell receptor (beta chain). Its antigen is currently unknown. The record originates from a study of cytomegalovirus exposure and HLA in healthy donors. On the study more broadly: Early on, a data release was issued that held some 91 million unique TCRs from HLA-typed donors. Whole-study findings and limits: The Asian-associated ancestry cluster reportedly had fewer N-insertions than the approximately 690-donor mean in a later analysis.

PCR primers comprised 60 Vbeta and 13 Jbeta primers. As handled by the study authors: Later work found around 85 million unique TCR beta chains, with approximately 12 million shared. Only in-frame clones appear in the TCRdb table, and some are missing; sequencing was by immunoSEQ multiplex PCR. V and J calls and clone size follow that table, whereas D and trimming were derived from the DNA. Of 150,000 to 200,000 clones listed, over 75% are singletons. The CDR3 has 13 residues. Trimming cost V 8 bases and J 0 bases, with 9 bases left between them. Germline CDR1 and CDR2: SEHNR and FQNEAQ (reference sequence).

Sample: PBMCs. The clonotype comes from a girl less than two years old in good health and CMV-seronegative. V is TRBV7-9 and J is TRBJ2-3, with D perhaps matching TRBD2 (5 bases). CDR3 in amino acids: CASGRGSTDTQYF. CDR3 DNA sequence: TGTGCCAGCGGGCGCGGGAGCACAGATACGCAGTATTTT.